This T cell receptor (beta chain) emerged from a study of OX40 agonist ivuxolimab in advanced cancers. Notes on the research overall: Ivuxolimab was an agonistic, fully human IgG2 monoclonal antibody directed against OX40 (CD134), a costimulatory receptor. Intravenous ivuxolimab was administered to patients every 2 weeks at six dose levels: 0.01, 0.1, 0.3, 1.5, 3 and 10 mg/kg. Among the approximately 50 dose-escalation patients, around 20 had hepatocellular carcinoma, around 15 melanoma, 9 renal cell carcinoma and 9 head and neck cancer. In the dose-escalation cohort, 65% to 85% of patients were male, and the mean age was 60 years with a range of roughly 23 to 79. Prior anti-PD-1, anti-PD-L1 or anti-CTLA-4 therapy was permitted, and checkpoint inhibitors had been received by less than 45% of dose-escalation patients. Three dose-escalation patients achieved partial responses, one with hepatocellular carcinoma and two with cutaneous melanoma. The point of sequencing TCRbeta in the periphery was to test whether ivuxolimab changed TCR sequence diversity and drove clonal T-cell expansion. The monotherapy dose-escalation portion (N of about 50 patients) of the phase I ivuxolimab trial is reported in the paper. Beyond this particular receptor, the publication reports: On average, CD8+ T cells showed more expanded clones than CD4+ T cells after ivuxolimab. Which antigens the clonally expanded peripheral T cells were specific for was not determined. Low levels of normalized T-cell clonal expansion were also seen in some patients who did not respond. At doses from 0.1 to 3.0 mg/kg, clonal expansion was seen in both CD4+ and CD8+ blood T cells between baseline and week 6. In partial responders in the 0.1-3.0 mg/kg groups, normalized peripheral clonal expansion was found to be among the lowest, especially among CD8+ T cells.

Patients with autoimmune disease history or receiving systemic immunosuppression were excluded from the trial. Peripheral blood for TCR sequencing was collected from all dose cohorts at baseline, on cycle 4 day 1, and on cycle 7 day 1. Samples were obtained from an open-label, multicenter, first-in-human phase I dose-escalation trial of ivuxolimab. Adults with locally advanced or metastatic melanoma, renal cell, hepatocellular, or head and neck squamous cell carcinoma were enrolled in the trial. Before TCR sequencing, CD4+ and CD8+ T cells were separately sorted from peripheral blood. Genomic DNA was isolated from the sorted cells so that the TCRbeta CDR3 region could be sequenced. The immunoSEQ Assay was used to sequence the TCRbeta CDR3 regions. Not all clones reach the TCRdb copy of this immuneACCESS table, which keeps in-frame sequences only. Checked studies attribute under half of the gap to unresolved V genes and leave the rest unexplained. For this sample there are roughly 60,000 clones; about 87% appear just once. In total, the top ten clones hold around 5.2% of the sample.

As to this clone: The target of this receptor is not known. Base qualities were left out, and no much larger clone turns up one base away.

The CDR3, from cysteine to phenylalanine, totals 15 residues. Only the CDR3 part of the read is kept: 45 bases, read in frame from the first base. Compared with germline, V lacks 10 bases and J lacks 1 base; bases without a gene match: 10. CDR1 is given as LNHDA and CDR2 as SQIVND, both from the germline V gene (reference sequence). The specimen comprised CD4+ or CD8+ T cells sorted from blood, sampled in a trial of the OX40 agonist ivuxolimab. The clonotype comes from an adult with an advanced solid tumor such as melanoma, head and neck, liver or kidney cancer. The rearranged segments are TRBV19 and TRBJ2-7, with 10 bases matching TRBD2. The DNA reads TGTGCCACCAACTCAGCGGGAGGGGGGTCCTACGAGCAGTACTTC. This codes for CATNSAGGGSYEQYF.